This note documents a single T cell receptor beta chain sequence. The antigen is not known. The record originates from a study of T-cell memory formation after mild COVID-19. Overall study findings and caveats: Clones that contracted from day 15 to 85 were balanced CD4/CD8, while later expanders leaned CD4+. Pre-infection memory already had some responding clones, implying cross-reactive memory joined. Second-wave clones that peaked on day 37 lacked confirmed SARS-CoV-2 specificity.

In TCRdb, the 5' RACE reads were re-called with MiXCR into one record per CDR3 protein. Of under 300,000 distinct CDR3 sequences in the sample, 15% to 20% were seen once. This CDR3 contains 14 residues. J was trimmed by 10 bases and V by 4 bases; bases with no gene match: 6. Germline V CDR1 and CDR2: SNHLY, FYNNEI. V is TRBV2 and J is TRBJ1-6, with TRBD1 identical over 8 bases. This clonotype was sampled from a man younger than 35 who had mild COVID-19 (a few samples of this study predate the infection). Cell type and time point are not known. Sequenced material: PBMCs or a T cell subset sorted from them (not recorded which). The DNA for the CDR3 is TGTGCCAGCAGTGGAACAGGGGGAGGATCACCCCTCCACTTT. It is translated as CASSGTGGGSPLHF.